This T cell receptor (beta chain) was captured in a study of shared clonotypes between healthy human individuals. For the study at large: Each donor's CD8 memory used one plate, CD8 naive two, each CD4 subset three.

The assay was immunoSEQ multiplex PCR, and TCRdb's table has in-frame clones only and misses some. The sample includes 600,000 to 750,000 clones, around 70% of them seen just once. Germline-derived CDR1 and CDR2 are SSHAT and FNYEAQ (reference sequence). V was pared by 6 bases and J by 0 bases, with 6 bases between. The CDR3 covers 13 residues. Source material: memory CD4+ T cells sorted from blood. Subset meaning: CD45RA-negative fraction. The gene calls are TRBV7-7 and TRBJ1-3; D remains ambiguous. The receptor was isolated from a woman aged 25 to 39 in good health. In nucleotides, the CDR3 is TGTGCCAGCAGTCGTGACTCTGGAAACACCATATATTTT. Protein product: CASSRDSGNTIYF.